This record concerns one TCR beta chain sequence. These data belong to a study of Graves' ophthalmopathy and Graves' hyperthyroidism. Study context: Peripheral blood was obtained at first diagnosis, ahead of any treatment.

Stable hyperthyroidism was defined by absence of ophthalmopathy within 18 months of follow-up. The CDR3 totals 13 residues. With V trimmed by 6 bases and J by 2 bases, 4 bases remained unmatched. TCR beta CDR3 amplification used RNA transcripts. Scientists carried out first-round RT-PCR using HTBI primers and then a second-round multiplex PCR. TCRdb independently ran MiXCR on the multiplex PCR reads; one entry per CDR3 protein. The data contain more than 300,000 distinct CDR3 sequences, about a sixth of them singletons. The V call is TRBV12-3 or TRBV12-4, the J call TRBJ2-7; TRBD1 matches 7 bases. The sequence derives from an adult woman with stable Graves' hyperthyroidism. Sequenced sample: peripheral blood. This CDR3 is CASRQTGPYEQYF. The DNA for the CDR3 is TGTGCCAGCAGACAGACAGGGCCCTACGAGCAGTACTTC.